These T cell receptor beta chains were read from a single sample in a study of blood T cell repertoires in COVID-19. Profiled with immunoSEQ multiplex PCR; TCRdb holds only in-frame clones, not every one. The table lists around 500,000 clones, over 75% of them singletons. The sample was peripheral blood. The source is a human donor in a cohort sampled during active COVID-19. Each CDR3 is given without its conserved first and last residue.

CDR3 protein	V gene	J gene
ASSQSGTPFGPGYT	TRBV28	TRBJ1-2
ASSFDGTSGSPATGELF	TRBV28	TRBJ2-2
ASSLQRAYQETQY	TRBV3-1/TRBV3-2	TRBJ2-5
ASTPQANTEAF	TRBV6-5	TRBJ1-1
ASSEGGREAF	TRBV2	TRBJ1-1
AISESRAGNYEQY	TRBV10-3	TRBJ2-7
ASSEDRGQGFNEQY	TRBV2	TRBJ2-7
ASSLGGEVTEAF	TRBV5-1	TRBJ1-1
ASRVPGQGGGYT	TRBV5-6	TRBJ1-2
ASSPIRRGKYEQY	TRBV5-6	TRBJ2-7
ASSHERGISTDTQY	TRBV27	TRBJ2-3
ASSLPWQGANGELF	TRBV5-4	TRBJ2-2
ASSLDPSGTGELF	TRBV5-1	TRBJ2-2
ASSPPGGVKAF	TRBV14	TRBJ1-1
ASSSLAGGVNEQF	TRBV7-8	TRBJ2-1
ASSDPRRLAGGNNEQF	TRBV10-2	TRBJ2-1
AWSRSYEQY	TRBV30	TRBJ2-7
ASSLRLAFSYEQY	TRBV27	TRBJ2-7
ASSLEGNSYEQY	TRBV5-1	TRBJ2-7
ATSRGGLSSGPPDTQY	TRBV15	TRBJ2-3
SARQGGTDTQY	TRBV29-1	TRBJ2-3
ASSPAGIYEQY	TRBV9	TRBJ2-7
ASKGQTAIYGYT	TRBV19	TRBJ1-2
ASSLVGRSSYNEQF	TRBV7-9	TRBJ2-1
ASSRNTLATQY	TRBV5-6	TRBJ2-5
ASSELRGLYNEQF	TRBV10-1	TRBJ2-1
ASSQDMGAGRGGNEQF	TRBV4-2	TRBJ2-1
ASSDRVQETQY	TRBV12-3/TRBV12-4	TRBJ2-5
AWSSLDRYGGYT	TRBV30	TRBJ1-2
ASSSGTAINYGYT	TRBV27	TRBJ1-2
ASSGGLAGNEQY	TRBV9	TRBJ2-7
ARSLSLAGAHHEQY	TRBV5-3	TRBJ2-7
AWTTGLYTEAF	TRBV30	TRBJ1-1
SVWTSGDQRSYNEQF	TRBV29-1	TRBJ2-1
ASSLQQTEKLF	TRBV5-1	TRBJ1-4
ASSEVSGRVSNEQF	TRBV10-1	TRBJ2-1
SARIGGNYGYT	TRBV29-1	TRBJ1-2
ASSPGLGENEQF	TRBV7-3	TRBJ2-1
ASSPKVASGTQF	TRBV4-3	TRBJ2-1
ASSPYTQGTYEQY	TRBV18	TRBJ2-7
ASSTPYVGRD	TRBV28	TRBJ2-7
ASILSGTEAF	TRBV2	TRBJ1-1
ASSPVGGDTEAF	TRBV18	TRBJ1-1
ASSRTLADDIIETQY	TRBV4-2	TRBJ2-5
ASSSVGTGGLYGYT	TRBV7-2	TRBJ1-2
ASSIGGYSNQPQH	TRBV19	TRBJ1-5
ASSPGGEVNSPLH	TRBV5-4	TRBJ1-6